This paragraph reports one T cell receptor (beta chain). V lost 3 bases and J 0 bases, leaving 3 bases between the germline ends. This CDR3 contains 13 residues. CDR1 and CDR2 (germline): MDHEN, SYDVKM. The sample originates from a study of cytomegalovirus exposure and HLA in healthy donors. This PCR relied on a set of 60 Vbeta primers and 13 Jbeta primers. TCRdb's copy holds only in-frame clones and misses some; the assay was immunoSEQ multiplex PCR. The sample has some 44,000 clones; about 50% are singletons. Sequences were obtained from PBMCs. The chain couples TRBV28 to TRBJ1-5; D is unresolved. This TCR derives from a human donor in good health. The CDR3, as DNA: TGTGCCAGCAGTTTGTATAGCAATCAGCCCCAGCATTTT. Translation: CASSLYSNQPQHF.